The source of this TCR beta chain is a study of OX40 agonist ivuxolimab in advanced cancers. Notes on the study in general: At doses 0.1 to 3.0 mg/kg, CD4+ and CD8+ clones expanded.

Blood sampling was done at baseline, cycle 4 day 1, and cycle 7 day 1. TCRdb's table, derived via immunoSEQ multiplex PCR, lists solely in-frame clones and lacks some. The table has some 50,000 clones, more than 75% seen once. A word on this clone: As yet, its antigen is unknown.

This specimen was CD4+ or CD8+ T cells sorted from blood, taken in a trial of the OX40 agonist ivuxolimab. The sequence came from an adult with an advanced solid tumor such as melanoma, head and neck, liver or kidney cancer.

The CDR3 reads CASSSNQGVDGYTF. CDR3 sequence (DNA): TGTGCCAGCAGCAGTAACCAGGGGGTGGATGGCTACACCTTC. The chain combines TRBV27 with TRBJ1-2, with 7 bases identical to TRBD1. The ends lost 6 bases at V and 6 bases at J; junction bases unmatched: 10. The CDR3 runs 14 residues. Looked up from germline, CDR1 is MNHEY and CDR2 is SMNVEV (reference sequence).